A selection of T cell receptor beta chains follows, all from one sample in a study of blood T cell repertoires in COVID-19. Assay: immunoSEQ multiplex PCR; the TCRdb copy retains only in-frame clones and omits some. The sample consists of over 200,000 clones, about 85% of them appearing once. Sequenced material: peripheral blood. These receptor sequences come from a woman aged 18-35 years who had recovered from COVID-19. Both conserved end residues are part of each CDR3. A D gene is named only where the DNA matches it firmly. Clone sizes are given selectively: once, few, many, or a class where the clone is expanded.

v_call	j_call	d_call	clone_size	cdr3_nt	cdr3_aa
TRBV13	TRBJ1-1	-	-	TGTGCCAGCAGGGGCCCCAGTACTGAAGCTTTCTTT	CASRGPSTEAFF
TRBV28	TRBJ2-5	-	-	TGTGCCAGCATAGCCGAAGGAGTACAAGAGACCCAGTACTTC	CASIAEGVQETQYF
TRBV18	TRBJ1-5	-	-	TGTGCCAGCTCACCAAGAGAACAGGGCGTACAGCCCCAGCATTTT	CASSPREQGVQPQHF
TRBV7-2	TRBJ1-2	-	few	TGTGCCAGCAGCTTAGGACGGGGATATGGCTACACCTTC	CASSLGRGYGYTF
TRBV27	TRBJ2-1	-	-	TGTGCCAGCAGTTTATCGTTAACAGCCAATGAGCAGTTCTTC	CASSLSLTANEQFF
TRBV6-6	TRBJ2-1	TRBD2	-	TGTGCCAGCAGTCGACGACCAGGACTACTAGCGGGCCTTTACAATGAGCAGTTCTTC	CASSRRPGLLAGLYNEQFF
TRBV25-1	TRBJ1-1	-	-	TGTGCCAGCAGTATACTAAAGGTCCTGAACACTGAAGCTTTCTTT	CASSILKVLNTEAFF
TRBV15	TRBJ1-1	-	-	TGTGCCACCAGCAGAGTGGGGAGGACTGAAGCTTTCTTT	CATSRVGRTEAFF
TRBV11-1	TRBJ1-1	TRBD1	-	TGTGCCAGCAGCCTGACAGGGGTCAACATGAACACTGAAGCTTTCTTT	CASSLTGVNMNTEAFF
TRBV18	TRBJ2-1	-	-	TGTGCCAGCTCACCACCTTACGAGGGAGTTTGGATAGAGCAGTTCTTC	CASSPPYEGVWIEQFF
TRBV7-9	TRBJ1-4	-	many	TGTGCCAGCAGCTTTGGAACGGGTTGGACTTCTCTGTTTTTT	CASSFGTGWTSLFF
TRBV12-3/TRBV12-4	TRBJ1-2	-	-	TGTGCCAGCAGCGGGACCAGGGGCTATGGCTACACCTTC	CASSGTRGYGYTF
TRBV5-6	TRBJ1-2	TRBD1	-	TGTGCCAGCAGCTCCGGACAGGGGGAAGGTTATGGCTACACCTTC	CASSSGQGEGYGYTF
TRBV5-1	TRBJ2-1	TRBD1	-	TGCGCCAGCAGCTTTCGGCAGGGGGTGGCCAATGAGCAGTTCTTC	CASSFRQGVANEQFF
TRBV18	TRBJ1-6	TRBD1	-	TGTGCCAGCTCGCGACAGGGAAGTTCACCCCTCCACTTT	CASSRQGSSPLHF
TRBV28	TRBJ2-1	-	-	TGTGCCAGCAGGAACATGGGACCTAGGGAGGTAGATGAGCAGTTCTTC	CASRNMGPREVDEQFF
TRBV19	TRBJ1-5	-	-	TGTGCCAGTAAGTCAGAACACTATAGCAATCAGCCCCAGCATTTT	CASKSEHYSNQPQHF
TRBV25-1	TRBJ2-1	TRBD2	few	TGTGCCAGCAGTGTCTCTCTAGCGGGAGAATACAATGAGCAGTTCTTC	CASSVSLAGEYNEQFF
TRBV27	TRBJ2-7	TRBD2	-	TGTGCCAGCAGTTTGGGCACTAGCGTCGAGCAGTACTTC	CASSLGTSVEQYF
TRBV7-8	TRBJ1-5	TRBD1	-	TGTGCCAGCAGCTTAGCAGGACAGGGGGCAATTGGACAGCCCCAGCATTTT	CASSLAGQGAIGQPQHF
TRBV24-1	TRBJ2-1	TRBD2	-	TGTGCCACCAGTGATCGCATGACTAGCGGGAGGCGCAATGAGCAGTTCTTC	CATSDRMTSGRRNEQFF
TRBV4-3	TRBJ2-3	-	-	TGCGCCAGCAGCCAGGGTGCGGGGTTGGATACGCAGTATTTT	CASSQGAGLDTQYF
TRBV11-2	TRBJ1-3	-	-	TGTGCCAGCAGCCCAGGGTTTACGGGTGGAAACACCATATATTTT	CASSPGFTGGNTIYF
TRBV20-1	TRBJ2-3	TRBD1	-	TGCAGTGCACACTCCCAGGGGGCGCAGTATTTT	CSAHSQGAQYF
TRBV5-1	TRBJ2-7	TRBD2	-	TGCGCCAGCAGCTTGATGGCTAGCGGGGCCTACGAGCAGTACTTC	CASSLMASGAYEQYF
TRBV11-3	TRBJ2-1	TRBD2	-	TGTGCCAGCAGCCTTGGGACTAGCGGGAGTTCTCCTAAGGAGCAGTTCTTC	CASSLGTSGSSPKEQFF
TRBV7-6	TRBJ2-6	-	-	TGTGCCAGCAGCTTACTTCCTAGACGGAACTCTGGGGCCAACGTCCTGACTTTC	CASSLLPRRNSGANVLTF
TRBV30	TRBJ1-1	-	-	TGTGCCTGGAGTGTCACACCAGGGGAGGGCACTGAAGCTTTCTTT	CAWSVTPGEGTEAFF
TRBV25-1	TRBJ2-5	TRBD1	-	TGTGCCAGCAGTGAGATTAAAACAGGGGTTTTCCGAGAGACCCAGTACTTC	CASSEIKTGVFRETQYF